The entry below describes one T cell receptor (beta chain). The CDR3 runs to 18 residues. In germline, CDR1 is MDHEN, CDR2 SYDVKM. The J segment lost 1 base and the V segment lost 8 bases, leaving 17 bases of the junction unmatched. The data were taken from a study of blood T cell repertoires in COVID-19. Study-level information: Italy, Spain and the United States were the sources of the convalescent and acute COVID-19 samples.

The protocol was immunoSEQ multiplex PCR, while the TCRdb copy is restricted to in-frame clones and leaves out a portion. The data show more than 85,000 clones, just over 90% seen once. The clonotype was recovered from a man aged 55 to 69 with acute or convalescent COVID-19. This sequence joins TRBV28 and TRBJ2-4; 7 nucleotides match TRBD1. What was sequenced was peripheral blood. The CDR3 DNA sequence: TGTGCCAGCCACGATACTTACAGGGGCCGAAGGGCCAAAAACATTCAGTACTTC. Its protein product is CASHDTYRGRRAKNIQYF.